This passage covers 19 T cell receptor beta chains from one sample sequenced in a study of T cell repertoires in cytomegalovirus infection. MiXCR was run by TCRdb on the reads, yielding one entry per CDR3 protein. The sample has a few hundred thousand distinct CDR3 sequences, around 29% seen once. Their cognate antigens are unknown. The material was cultured PBMCs, obtained from culture after CMV antigen stimulation. These receptors originate from a human donor in good health (CMV status not recorded). Some clones in this sample may be carry-over from other donors' samples.

This clonotype appeared a few times. The chain links TRBV19 to TRBJ2-1; 11 nucleotides agree with TRBD2. The CDR3 has 16 residues. Germline V CDR1 and CDR2: LNHDA, SQIVND (reference sequence). The V segment lost 3 bases and the J segment 3 bases; nucleotides outside the gene matches: 4. CDR3 protein: CASSMSSGRYYNEQFF. The DNA of the CDR3 is TGTGCCAGTAGTATGTCTAGCGGGAGGTACTACAATGAGCAGTTCTTC.

This clonotype was picked up a small number of times. The rearrangement links TRBV6-6 to TRBJ2-1; 9 nucleotides line up with TRBD2. The germline CDR1 and CDR2 sequences are MNHNY and SVGAGI (reference sequence). With V trimmed by 5 bases and J by 7 bases, 9 bases remained unmatched. This CDR3 has 15 amino acids. CDR3 in DNA: TGTGCCAGCAGTCCCGTTTTCGCGGGAGGGAATGAGCAGTTCTTC. Translation gives CASSPVFAGGNEQFF.

V is TRBV5-1 and J is TRBJ2-1, with 7 positions matching TRBD2. CDR1 and CDR2 (germline): SGHRS, YFSETQ. V shed 0 bases, J shed 1 base, and the junction held 10 bases outside the gene matches. The CDR3 sequence is 18 residues long. The chain's CDR3 is CASSLGASGVGSYNEQFF. The CDR3 nucleotides are TGCGCCAGCAGCTTGGGGGCTAGCGGAGTGGGGTCCTACAATGAGCAGTTCTTC.

This chain joins TRBV29-1 and TRBJ2-3, with 15 bases that match TRBD2. V lost 6 bases to trimming and J lost 9 bases; unmatched junction nucleotides: 10. The CDR3 runs 15 residues. CDR1 and CDR2 (germline): SQVTM, ANQGSEA. The CDR3 bases are TGCAGCGTGGATAGGACTAGCGGGGGGGCCGGCACGCAGTATTTT. This gives the protein CSVDRTSGGAGTQYF.

This chain links TRBV7-9 with TRBJ2-2; 8 positions agree with TRBD1. This CDR3 comprises 19 residues. V lost 1 base, J lost 1 base, and 11 bases stayed unmatched. The germline V gene has CDR1 SEHNR and CDR2 FQNEAQ (reference sequence). As DNA, the CDR3 is TGTGCCAGCAGCTTAGACACCCTCGGACAGGGAGGGAACACCGGGGAGCTGTTTTTT. Translation: CASSLDTLGQGGNTGELFF.

The chain is built from TRBV6-1 and TRBJ1-2, with 7 bases identical to TRBD1. With 0 bases clipped from V and 14 bases from J, the junction kept 15 bases outside the gene matches. CDR1 MNHNS and CDR2 SASEGT come from the germline V gene. The CDR3 is made up of 15 amino acids. CDR3 region: CASSEARPSRQGVTF. The CDR3 DNA is TGTGCCAGCAGTGAAGCGCGACCCTCTAGGCAGGGGGTTACCTTC.

This chain joins TRBV18 and TRBJ2-1; unclear D gene. The germline V gene has CDR1 KGHSH and CDR2 LQKENI. The V and J ends lost 6 bases and 8 bases respectively, with 14 bases between them. The CDR3 sequence is 13 residues long. In DNA form, the CDR3 reads TGTGCCAGCTCCTATGGGTCCGCAGATGAGCAGTTCTTC. It yields the protein CASSYGSADEQFF.

With regard to this clonotype: The CDR3 end shows no conserved phenylalanine or tryptophan, and so a read error is likely. J is TRBJ2-5 and V is TRBV7-2; D is uncertain. The V and J ends lost 1 base and 1 base respectively, with 7 bases between them. CDR3 length: 14 residues. Germline CDR1 reads SGHTA; CDR2 reads FQGNSA. CDR3 DNA sequence: TGTGCCAGCAGCTTAGGGCGGCGCCAAGAGACCCAGTACTCC. It encodes CASSLGRRQETQYS.

The chain recombines TRBV7-3 with TRBJ2-5; 7 bases agree with TRBD2. The CDR3 covers 14 residues. From germline, CDR1 is SGHTA and CDR2 FQGTGA. The trim removed 4 bases at V and 5 bases at J, leaving 7 bases unmatched. This CDR3 reads CASSCTEGGETQYF. The DNA for the CDR3 is TGTGCCAGCAGCTGTACAGAGGGAGGGGAGACCCAGTACTTC.

CDR3 region: CATQQGGGTEAFF. The CDR3 bases are TGTGCCACCCAACAGGGCGGGGGCACTGAAGCTTTCTTT. The chain combines TRBV19 with TRBJ1-1; D is possibly TRBD1 (6 bases). The V gene's germline CDR1 is LNHDA and CDR2 SQIVND (reference sequence). The CDR3 extends over 13 amino acids. V shed 10 bases and J shed 4 bases, with 16 bases lying between them.

In this sample, this clonotype turned up once. The junction shows a germline mismatch at one end, possibly a read error. The genes are TRBV7-4 and TRBJ2-7; D gene ambiguous. CDR1 SGHVT and CDR2 SQSDAQ come from the germline V gene. There are 12 residues in the CDR3. The CDR3 nucleotides are TGTGCCAGCAGTCGGACCACCTACGAGCAGCACTTC. This sequence encodes CASSRTTYEQHF.

V and J are TRBV12-3 or TRBV12-4 and TRBJ2-1; 15 positions agree with TRBD2. The ends lost 4 bases at V and 1 base at J; junction bases unmatched: 5. The CDR3 extends over 18 amino acids. CDR3: CASSWTSGGGRSYNEQFF. The CDR3 coding sequence is TGTGCCAGCAGTTGGACTAGCGGGGGGGGACGTTCCTACAATGAGCAGTTCTTC.

This clonotype was counted a few times. The chain joins TRBV12-3 or TRBV12-4 to TRBJ1-1; D is undetermined. The CDR3 covers 14 residues. The germline V and J ends were trimmed by 6 bases and 5 bases, with 16 bases remaining between them. CDR3 region: CASSLVSERTEAFF. CDR3 in DNA: TGTGCCAGCAGCCTGGTGAGTGAGAGGACTGAAGCTTTCTTT.

V usage is TRBV3-1 and J usage is TRBJ1-2; TRBD1 matches at 7 bases. V was clipped by 5 bases and J by 1 base; unmatched bases: 13. The CDR3 runs 17 residues. The germline CDR1 and CDR2 sequences are LGHDT and YNNKEL (reference sequence). CDR3 amino acids: CASSDDRVRPNNYGYTF. DNA for the CDR3: TGTGCCAGCAGCGACGACAGGGTTAGGCCTAATAACTATGGCTACACCTTC.

This CDR3 reads CASSLESFSDTQYF. The CDR3 DNA reads as TGTGCCAGCAGTTTAGAAAGCTTCTCAGATACGCAGTATTTT. The rearrangement links TRBV27 to TRBJ2-3; no clear D gene. V was clipped by 2 bases and J by 4 bases, with 10 bases between them. The CDR3 is 14 residues long. Germline CDR1 is MNHEY and CDR2 is SMNVEV (reference sequence).

The genes are TRBV29-1 and TRBJ2-1, with 7 positions matching TRBD2. This CDR3 is 12 amino acids long. The V gene end was trimmed by 5 bases and the J gene end by 7 bases; junction bases not matched to a gene: 5. CDR1 and CDR2 (germline): SQVTM, ANQGSEA. For the CDR3, the DNA is TGCAGCGTTTCCGGCGGGAGTAATGAGCAGTTCTTC. Protein sequence: CSVSGGSNEQFF.

The J gene is TRBJ1-2, the V gene TRBV28; D gene ambiguous. The CDR3 runs 15 residues. CDR1 MDHEN and CDR2 SYDVKM come from the germline V gene. V was cut by 3 bases and J by 5 bases, with 16 bases left in between. The CDR3, as DNA: TGTGCCAGCAGTTTGTGGCAGGCCCTCGGGTATGGCTACACCTTC. This sequence encodes CASSLWQALGYGYTF.

This chain connects TRBV27 to TRBJ2-7; TRBD1 agrees at 7 bases. Germline CDR1 is MNHEY and CDR2 is SMNVEV (reference sequence). The CDR3 length is 15 residues. The trim removed 6 bases at V and 2 bases at J, leaving 10 bases unmatched. For the CDR3, the DNA is TGTGCCAGCAGGCGGCCAGGGGGACGCACCTACGAGCAGTACTTC. Translation: CASRRPGGRTYEQYF.

There are many counts of this clonotype. The rearrangement links TRBV7-8 to TRBJ1-5, with unresolved D. The V gene's germline CDR1 is SGHVS and CDR2 FQNEAQ. Trimming stripped 1 base from V and 4 bases from J, with 8 bases between. The CDR3 sequence is 14 residues long. The chain's CDR3 is CASSLGDLNQPQHF. In nucleotides, the CDR3 is TGTGCCAGCAGCTTAGGCGACTTAAATCAGCCCCAGCATTTT.